This TCR beta chain was sequenced during a study of memory CD4+ T cells and cytomegalovirus serostatus. Study conclusions and caveats: Each of approximately 73 CMV-associated TCRbeta sequences occurred in one to five individuals.

Remarks on this clone: Antigen unknown.

V lost 0 bases and J 2 bases, leaving 7 bases between the germline ends. The CDR3 length is 14 residues. Germline CDR1 SGHDT, CDR2 YYEEEE. Single viable CD3+CD4+CD8-CD45RO+ cells were sorted as the memory CD4+ T cells. CD4+ T cells were isolated by positive magnetic selection. Profiling relied on immunoSEQ multiplex PCR, and the TCRdb table lists in-frame clones only, not all of them. The sample has 56,000 or so clones, around 80% seen once. The sample was memory CD4+ T cells from blood. The chain links TRBV5-6 to TRBJ2-3; D unresolved. This sequence was found in an adult in good health and CMV-seronegative. Some clones in this sample may be carry-over from other donors' samples. Here the CDR3 reads CASSLGIATDTQYF. CDR3 nucleotides: TGTGCCAGCAGCTTGGGAATAGCCACAGATACGCAGTATTTT.